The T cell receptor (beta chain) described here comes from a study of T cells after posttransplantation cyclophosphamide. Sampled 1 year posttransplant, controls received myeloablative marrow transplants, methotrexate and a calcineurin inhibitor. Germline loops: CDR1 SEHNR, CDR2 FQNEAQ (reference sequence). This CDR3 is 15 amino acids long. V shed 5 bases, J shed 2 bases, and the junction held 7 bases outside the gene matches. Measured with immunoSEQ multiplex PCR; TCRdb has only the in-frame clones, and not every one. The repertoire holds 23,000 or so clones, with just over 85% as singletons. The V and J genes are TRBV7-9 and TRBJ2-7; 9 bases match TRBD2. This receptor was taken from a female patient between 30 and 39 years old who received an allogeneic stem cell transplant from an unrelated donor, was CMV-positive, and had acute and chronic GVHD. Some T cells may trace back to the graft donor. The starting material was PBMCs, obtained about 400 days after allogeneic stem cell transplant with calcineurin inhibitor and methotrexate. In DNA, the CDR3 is TGTGCCAGCAGCCCGGGTAGCGGGGGCCCCTACGAGCAGTACTTC. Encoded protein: CASSPGSGGPYEQYF.